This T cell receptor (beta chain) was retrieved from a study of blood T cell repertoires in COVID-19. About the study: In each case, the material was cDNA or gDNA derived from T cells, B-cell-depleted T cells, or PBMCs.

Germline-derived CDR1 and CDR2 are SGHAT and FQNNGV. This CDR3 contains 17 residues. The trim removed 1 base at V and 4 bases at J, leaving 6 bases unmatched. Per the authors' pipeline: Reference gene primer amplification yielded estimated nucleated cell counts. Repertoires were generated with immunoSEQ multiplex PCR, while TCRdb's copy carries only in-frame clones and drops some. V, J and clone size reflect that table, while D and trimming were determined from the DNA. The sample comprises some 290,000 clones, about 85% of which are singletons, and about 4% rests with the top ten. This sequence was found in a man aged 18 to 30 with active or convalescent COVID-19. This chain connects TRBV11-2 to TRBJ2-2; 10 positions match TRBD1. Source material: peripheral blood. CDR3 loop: CASSLVTGTGVTGELFF. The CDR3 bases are TGTGCCAGCAGCTTAGTCACCGGGACAGGGGTCACCGGGGAGCTGTTTTTT.